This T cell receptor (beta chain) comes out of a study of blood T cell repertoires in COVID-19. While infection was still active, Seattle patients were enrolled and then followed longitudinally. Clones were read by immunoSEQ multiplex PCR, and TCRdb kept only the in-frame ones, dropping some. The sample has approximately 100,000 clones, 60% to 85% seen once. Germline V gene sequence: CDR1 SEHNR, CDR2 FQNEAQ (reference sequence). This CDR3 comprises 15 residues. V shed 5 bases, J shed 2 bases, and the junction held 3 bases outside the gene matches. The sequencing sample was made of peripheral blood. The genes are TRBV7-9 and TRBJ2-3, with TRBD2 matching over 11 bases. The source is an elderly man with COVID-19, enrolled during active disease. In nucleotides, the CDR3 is TGTGCCAGCAGCCAGACTAGCGGGACCACAGATACGCAGTATTTT. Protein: CASSQTSGTTDTQYF.